Listed below are T cell receptor beta chains from one sample, sequenced in a study of metastatic and nonmetastatic thyroid tumors. Through MiXCR, TCRdb re-clonotyped the PCR reads. The sample carries over 25,000 clones, roughly 7.1% recorded once. The specimen sequenced was blood. These receptors all come from a female donor with papillary thyroid cancer or a benign thyroid nodule (not recorded which). Some clones in this sample may be carry-over from other donors' samples. CDR3s include the opening cysteine and the closing phenylalanine or tryptophan.

>TRBJ1-4|TRBV7-8
CASSLVLGQGVLQGEKLFF
>TRBJ2-3|TRBV9
CASSVERSGGDTQYF
>TRBJ1-1|TRBV28
CASSLWAKGGTEAFF
>TRBJ2-5|TRBV4-1
CASSQWRTETQYF
>TRBJ1-1|TRBV12-3/TRBV12-4
CASSFGGLNTEAFF
>TRBJ2-1|TRBV7-9
CASSLNSGGYNEQFF
>TRBJ1-2|TRBV27
CASSLSAWGSYGYTF
>TRBJ1-2|TRBV20-1
CSPKGGCGAPGYTF
>TRBJ1-2|TRBV7-2
CASSSLELNRVTDYGYTF
>TRBJ1-1|TRBV24-1
CATSTGGRGEAFF
>TRBJ2-3|TRBV11-2
CASSWTSGGATDTQYF
>TRBJ1-2|TRBV5-1
CASSASALGDYGYTF
>TRBJ1-5|TRBV4-1
CASSQAIPGPQHF
>TRBJ2-7|TRBV6-2/TRBV6-3
CASSRPSGGLTYEQYF
>TRBJ2-7|TRBV6-2/TRBV6-3
CASSRPTSGAAYEQYF
>TRBJ1-2|TRBV20-1
CSADGQFYEGYTF
>TRBJ2-7|TRBV12-5
CASGLGGGTGYEQYF
>TRBJ2-7|TRBV27
CASSFTGLAVHPYEQYF
>TRBJ2-5|TRBV13
CASTRQEAGPQETQYF
>TRBJ1-2|TRBV12-3/TRBV12-4
CASSTRDSWSLYGYTF
>TRBJ2-2|TRBV7-8
CASSGGSRSTGELFF
>TRBJ1-2|TRBV24-1
CATSDFSAREGYTF
>TRBJ2-4|TRBV3-1
CASSQGVLSGGALNIQYF
>TRBJ2-7|TRBV7-9
CASSLEFIYEQYF
>TRBJ2-4|TRBV20-1
CSARLPLAGGIGTAKNIQYF
>TRBJ2-1|TRBV5-1
CASSGETGGPADEQFF
>TRBJ1-1|TRBV7-9
CASSSGRAVEAFF
>TRBJ1-5|TRBV5-4
CASSFWDTGGNQPQHF